One sample yielded the 17 T cell receptor beta chains listed below, sequenced in a study of PD-1 blockade in classical Hodgkin lymphoma. The time point denotes: cycle 4 day 1 (C4D1), after 5 to 7 weeks of nivolumab. Each patient experienced a relapse that followed autologous stem cell transplantation, and brentuximab vedotin exposure varied. Assay used: immunoSEQ multiplex PCR; TCRdb lists only in-frame clones, some missing. The profile shows roughly 60,000 clones, more than 90% of them singletons. Sequencing was performed on peripheral blood mononuclear cells (PBMCs), taken before the fourth cycle of nivolumab. The origin of the receptors is a human donor with classical Hodgkin lymphoma.

The chain combines TRBV6-6 with TRBJ1-1; D possibly corresponds to TRBD1 (5 bases). The CDR3 length is 11 residues. Trimming took 5 bases from V and 9 from J, leaving 10 bases between them. Germline V gives CDR1 MNHNY, CDR2 SVGAGI (reference sequence). CDR3 DNA sequence: TGTGCCAGCAGTCAGACAGAAAAAGCTTTCTTT. This sequence encodes CASSQTEKAFF.

Written as DNA, the CDR3 is TGTGCCAGCAGTTTATGGGAGGGCGAGCAGTACTTC. Protein: CASSLWEGEQYF. The gene calls are TRBV28 and TRBJ2-7; tentative D call: TRBD2 (6 bases). The V end lost 0 bases, the J end lost 6 bases, and 6 bases lay between the germline ends. Per the germline V gene, CDR1 is MDHEN and CDR2 is SYDVKM. CDR3 size: 12 residues.

This chain joins TRBV7-9 and TRBJ2-1, with 7 positions matching TRBD2. Germline V gene data show CDR1 as SEHNR and CDR2 as FQNEAQ (reference sequence). J gave up 16 bases and V 3 bases, and 6 bases lay outside the gene matches. This CDR3 has 11 amino acids. The CDR3 DNA sequence: TGTGCCAGCAGCTTCCCAGCGGGACCCTTCTTC. Its translation: CASSFPAGPFF.

The chain employs TRBV9 and TRBJ2-1, with 12 positions matching TRBD2. Germline V gene sequence: CDR1 SGDLS, CDR2 YYNGEE. This CDR3 region has 18 residues. Unmatched junction bases numbered 9, after V lost 4 bases and J lost 1 base. CDR3 in DNA: TGTGCCAGCAGCCACCCCGTGACTAGCGGGAGTTCCTACAATGAGCAGTTCTTC. Amino acids: CASSHPVTSGSSYNEQFF.

The chain uses TRBV5-1 and TRBJ2-7; 13 bases line up with TRBD2. The CDR3 runs 15 residues. Germline V gene sequence: CDR1 SGHRS, CDR2 YFSETQ. The J segment lost 3 bases and the V segment lost 4 bases, leaving 4 bases of the junction unmatched. The CDR3 nucleotides read TGCGCCAGCAGCCGACTAGCGGGGGGCGGCTACGAGCAGTACTTC. This gives the protein CASSRLAGGGYEQYF.

The J gene is TRBJ2-1, the V gene TRBV29-1; 12 nucleotides match TRBD1. V lost 8 bases to trimming and J lost 4 bases; unmatched junction nucleotides: 6. CDR1 SQVTM and CDR2 ANQGSEA come from the germline V gene. The CDR3 has 14 amino acids. The DNA of the CDR3 is TGCAGCTTAGGGACAGGGGGCTGTTACAATGAGCAGTTCTTC. Its translation is CSLGTGGCYNEQFF.

The J gene is TRBJ2-5, the V gene TRBV28; perhaps TRBD2 as D (5 bases). The germline V and J ends were trimmed by 0 bases and 4 bases, with 12 bases remaining between them. Germline V gives CDR1 MDHEN, CDR2 SYDVKM. This CDR3 spans 15 amino acids. The CDR3 sequence: CASSLWGVGIETQYF. The CDR3 nucleotides are TGTGCCAGCAGTTTATGGGGAGTGGGGATAGAGACCCAGTACTTC.

The V call is TRBV28, the J call TRBJ1-2, with unresolved D. The CDR3 runs to 12 residues. V was trimmed by 5 bases and J by 6 bases, leaving 10 bases between them. CDR1 and CDR2 (germline): MDHEN, SYDVKM. CDR3: CASSPSTDGYTF. CDR3 DNA sequence: TGTGCCAGCAGTCCCTCGACGGATGGCTACACCTTC.

The chain links TRBV27 to TRBJ2-7; tentative D call: TRBD1 (8 bases). The CDR3 sequence is 14 residues long. From germline, CDR1 is MNHEY and CDR2 SMNVEV (reference sequence). V lost 4 bases, J lost 4 bases, and 14 bases lay in between. The CDR3 sequence is CASSSTGGGYEQYF. The CDR3 DNA follows: TGTGCCAGCAGTTCAACAGGGGGGGGTTACGAGCAGTACTTC.

The chain has TRBV19 and TRBJ2-7; D might be TRBD1 (5 bases). The V end lost 8 bases, the J end lost 2 bases, and 13 bases lay between the germline ends. This CDR3 has 13 amino acids. Per the germline V gene, CDR1 is LNHDA and CDR2 is SQIVND (reference sequence). The CDR3 DNA is TGTGCCAGTGCAAGGGGTCAACCCTACGAGCAGTACTTC. This gives the protein CASARGQPYEQYF.

The V and J genes are TRBV27 and TRBJ2-3; TRBD2 matches 8 bases. This CDR3 has 16 residues. Germline V gene data show CDR1 as MNHEY and CDR2 as SMNVEV (reference sequence). Germline trimming cut 5 bases from V and 2 bases from J; bases unmatched to any gene: 9. CDR3 loop: CASSPSGSSPTDTQYF. CDR3 nucleotides: TGTGCCAGCAGTCCTAGCGGGTCCTCCCCCACAGATACGCAGTATTTT.

V and J are TRBV27 and TRBJ2-1; the match to TRBD2 covers 7 bases. Germline V gene data show CDR1 as MNHEY and CDR2 as SMNVEV (reference sequence). This CDR3 comprises 16 residues. Trimming cost V 5 bases and J 7 bases; bases outside gene matches: 14. CDR3 DNA sequence: TGTGCCAGCAGTCCCCCTTCCGGGACTAAGAGGAATGAGCAGTTCTTC. It yields the protein CASSPPSGTKRNEQFF.

The chain recombines TRBV27 with TRBJ2-3; D perhaps matches TRBD2 (5 bases). V was cut by 7 bases and J by 4 bases, with 15 bases left in between. Germline V gene sequence: CDR1 MNHEY, CDR2 SMNVEV (reference sequence). The CDR3 contains 14 residues. The CDR3 loop is CASNRRGSSDTQYF. CDR3 in DNA: TGTGCCAGCAACCGACGGGGTTCCTCAGATACGCAGTATTTT.

The chain recombines TRBV2 with TRBJ2-7, with D hard to call. Trimming pared 6 bases from V and 0 bases from J, leaving 15 bases between. Germline V gene lookup returns CDR1 SNHLY and CDR2 FYNNEI. The CDR3 runs 15 residues. The DNA for the CDR3 is TGTGCCAGCAGCGTGGACGGTGCAAGCTCCTACGAGCAGTACTTC. Its protein product is CASSVDGASSYEQYF.

This clone is a singleton in its sample. V usage is TRBV11-2 and J usage is TRBJ2-2; D may correspond to TRBD1 or TRBD2 (6 bases each). Per germline, CDR1 SGHAT and CDR2 FQNNGV. The CDR3 extends over 17 amino acids. The germline V and J ends were trimmed by 5 bases and 4 bases, with 20 bases remaining between them. This chain's CDR3 is CASSNPPGGRSTGELFF. CDR3 bases: TGTGCCAGCAGCAATCCGCCTGGGGGGCGGAGCACCGGGGAGCTGTTTTTT.

V and J are TRBV7-2 and TRBJ2-1; 7 positions match TRBD2. V lost 6 bases to trimming and J lost 6 bases; unmatched junction nucleotides: 11. Germline V lookup: CDR1 SGHTA, CDR2 FQGNSA. The CDR3 has 15 amino acids. CDR3 in DNA: TGTGCCAGCAGTGCAGGACTAGTGCGGGGCAATGAGCAGTTCTTC. This codes for CASSAGLVRGNEQFF.

The CDR3, as DNA: TGTGCCAGCAGGTCAGAATCCACCGGGGAGCTGTTTTTT. This encodes CASRSESTGELFF. The V and J genes are TRBV7-3 and TRBJ2-2; D unresolved. The V end was cut by 6 bases, the J end by 4 bases, with 9 bases between. Germline V CDR1 and CDR2: SGHTA, FQGTGA. CDR3 length: 13 amino acids.